This T cell receptor (beta chain) was sequenced in a study of OX40 agonist ivuxolimab in advanced cancers. Looking at the study overall: Allowance was made for prior anti-PD-1, anti-PD-L1 or anti-CTLA-4 therapy, and approximately 41% had some.

J gave up 4 bases and V 5 bases, and 7 bases lay outside the gene matches. Germline values: CDR1 SEHNR, CDR2 FQNEAQ (reference sequence). The CDR3 contains 15 residues. The data were produced by immunoSEQ multiplex PCR, yet TCRdb's version contains in-frame clones alone and is incomplete. Here the sample spans about 110,000 clones, about nine tenths being singletons. This sequence joins TRBV7-9 and TRBJ1-1; 10 nucleotides match TRBD1. The source was CD4+ or CD8+ T cells sorted from blood, collected in a trial of the OX40 agonist ivuxolimab. This TCR derives from an adult with an advanced solid tumor such as melanoma, head and neck, liver or kidney cancer. The CDR3 is CASSPRTGGTTEAFF. The CDR3, as DNA: TGTGCCAGCAGCCCCCGGACAGGGGGGACCACTGAAGCTTTCTTT.